Here is one T cell receptor beta chain with its context. Its antigen is still unknown. Isolated RNA was reverse transcribed into cDNA used as the sequencing template. Clones were sequenced by immunoSEQ multiplex PCR, and TCRdb holds only the in-frame ones, with some missing. Of around 35,000 clones detected, roughly 50% appear once; the ten largest clones hold under 40%. From alopecia areata patients, lesional scalp punch biopsies and peripheral blood were collected. These data are taken from a study of CD8+ T cells in alopecia areata. Study-level points and caveats: Among patients, TCR sharing was less clear than in mice, a difference possibly due in part to HLA diversity in the patient population.

CDR1 is MNHEY and CDR2 is SMNVEV in the germline V gene (reference sequence). The CDR3 loop spans 14 amino acids. Trimming removed 5 bases at V and 3 bases at J, with 14 bases between. The origin of this receptor is a human donor with alopecia areata. The specimen was NKG2D-high CD8+ T cells sorted from blood. J is TRBJ2-7 and V is TRBV27; D is unresolved. CDR3 amino acids: CASSTRSARYEQYF. The CDR3 bases are TGTGCCAGCAGTACCCGGAGTGCGCGCTACGAGCAGTACTTC.